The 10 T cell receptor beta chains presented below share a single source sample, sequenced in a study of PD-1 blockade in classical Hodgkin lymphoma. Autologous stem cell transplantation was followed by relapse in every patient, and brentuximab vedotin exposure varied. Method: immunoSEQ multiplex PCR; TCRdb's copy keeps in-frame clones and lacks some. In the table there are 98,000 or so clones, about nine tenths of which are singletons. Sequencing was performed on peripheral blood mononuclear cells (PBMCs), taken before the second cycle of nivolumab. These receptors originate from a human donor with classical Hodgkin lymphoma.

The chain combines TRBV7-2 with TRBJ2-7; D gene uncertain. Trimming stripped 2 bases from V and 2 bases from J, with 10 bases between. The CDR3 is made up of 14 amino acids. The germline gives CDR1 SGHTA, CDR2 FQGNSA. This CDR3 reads CASSLIQAPYEQYF. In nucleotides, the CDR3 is TGTGCCAGCAGCTTAATCCAGGCGCCCTACGAGCAGTACTTC.

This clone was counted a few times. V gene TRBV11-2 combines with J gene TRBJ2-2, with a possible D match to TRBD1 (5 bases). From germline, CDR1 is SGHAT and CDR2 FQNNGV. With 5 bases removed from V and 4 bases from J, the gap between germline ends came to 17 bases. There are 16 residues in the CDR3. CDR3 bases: TGTGCCAGCAGCCTGGGTGTTTTGCAGGGCACCGGGGAGCTGTTTTTT. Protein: CASSLGVLQGTGELFF.

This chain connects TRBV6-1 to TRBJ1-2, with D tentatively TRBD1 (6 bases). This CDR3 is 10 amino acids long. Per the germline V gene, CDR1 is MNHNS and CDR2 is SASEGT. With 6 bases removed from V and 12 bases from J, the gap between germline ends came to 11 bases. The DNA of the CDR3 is TGTGCCAGCAGACACAGGGTAAACACCTTC. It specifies CASRHRVNTF.

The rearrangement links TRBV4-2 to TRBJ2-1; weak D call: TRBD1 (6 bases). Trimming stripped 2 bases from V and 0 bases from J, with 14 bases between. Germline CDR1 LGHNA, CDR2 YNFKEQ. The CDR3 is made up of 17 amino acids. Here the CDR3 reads CASSQSPRGNSYNEQFF. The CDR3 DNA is TGTGCCAGCAGCCAATCCCCAAGGGGGAACTCCTACAATGAGCAGTTCTTC.

The CDR3 sequence: CASSKDREGYTF. DNA of the CDR3: TGTGCCAGCAGCAAAGACAGGGAAGGCTACACCTTC. V gene TRBV11-2 combines with J gene TRBJ1-2; 7 bases agree with TRBD1. CDR1 SGHAT and CDR2 FQNNGV come from the germline V gene. The CDR3 length is 12 residues. The V segment lost 5 bases and the J segment 8 bases; nucleotides outside the gene matches: 5.

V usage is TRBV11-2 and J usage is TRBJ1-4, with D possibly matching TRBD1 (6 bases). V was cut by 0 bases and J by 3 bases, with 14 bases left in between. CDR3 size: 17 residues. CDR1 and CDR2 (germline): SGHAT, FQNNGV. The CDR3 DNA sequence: TGTGCCAGCAGCTTAGACTACTGGACAGCCCCTAATGAAAAACTGTTTTTT. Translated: CASSLDYWTAPNEKLFF. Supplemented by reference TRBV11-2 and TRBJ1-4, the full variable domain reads EAGVAQSPRYKIIEKRQSVAFWCNPISGHATLYWYQQILGQGPKLLIQFQNNGVVDDSQLPKDRFSAERLKGVDSTLKIQPAKLEDSAVYLCASSLDYWTAPNEKLFFGSGTQLSVL.

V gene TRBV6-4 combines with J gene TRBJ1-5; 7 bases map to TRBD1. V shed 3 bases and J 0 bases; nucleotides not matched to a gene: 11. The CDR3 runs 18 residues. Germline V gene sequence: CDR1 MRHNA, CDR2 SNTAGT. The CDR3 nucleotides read TGTGCCAGCAGTGAAACCGAACAGGGGCTTCATAGCAATCAGCCCCAGCATTTT. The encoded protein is CASSETEQGLHSNQPQHF.

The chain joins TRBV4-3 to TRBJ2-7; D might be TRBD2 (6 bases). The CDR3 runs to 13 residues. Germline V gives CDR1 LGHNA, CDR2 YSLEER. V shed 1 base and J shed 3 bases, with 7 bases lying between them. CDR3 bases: TGCGCCAGCAGCCAAGGACTAGGCTACGAGCAGTACTTC. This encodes CASSQGLGYEQYF.

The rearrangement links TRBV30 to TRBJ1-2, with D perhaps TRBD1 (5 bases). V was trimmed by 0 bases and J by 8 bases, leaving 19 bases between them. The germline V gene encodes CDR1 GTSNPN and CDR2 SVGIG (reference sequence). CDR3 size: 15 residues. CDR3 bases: TGTGCCTGGAGTGTAGACAGTGGGTTATTCGAGGGCTACACCTTC. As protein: CAWSVDSGLFEGYTF. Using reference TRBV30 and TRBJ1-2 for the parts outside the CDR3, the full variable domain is SQTIHQWPATLVQPVGSPLSLECTVEGTSNPNLYWYRQAAGRGLQLLFYSVGIGQISSEVPQNLSASRPQDRQFILSSKKLLLSDSGFYLCAWSVDSGLFEGYTFGSGTRLTVV.

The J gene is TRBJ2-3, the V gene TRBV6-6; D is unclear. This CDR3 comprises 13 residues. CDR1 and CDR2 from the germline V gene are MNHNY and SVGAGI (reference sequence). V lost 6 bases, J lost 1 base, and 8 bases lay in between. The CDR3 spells CASSRPGTDTQYF. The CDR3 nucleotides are TGTGCCAGCAGCCGCCCTGGCACAGATACGCAGTATTTT.